A selection of T cell receptor beta chains follows, all from one sample in a study of a mutant IDH1 vaccine in newly diagnosed glioma. The data were produced by immunoSEQ multiplex PCR, yet TCRdb's version contains in-frame clones alone and is incomplete. This sample has 120,000 or so clones, with around 80% found just once. No cognate antigen is known for these TCRs. Sequences were derived from PBMCs, sampled from a glioma patient whose treatment included an IDH1 peptide vaccine. Receptors originate from a middle-aged man with glioma. Both conserved end residues are part of each CDR3. D genes are given only for firm matches. Clone size, where shown, is once, few, many, or a class for clones that have expanded.

TGTGCCAGCAGTCGAGGTCCCCCTGGACAGTATGGCTACACCTTC,CASSRGPPGQYGYTF,TRBV27,TRBJ1-2,15,.,.
TGTGCCAGCAGCTTAGGGCTAGCGGGTTACAATGAGCAGTTCTTC,CASSLGLAGYNEQFF,TRBV11-3,TRBJ2-1,15,.,TRBD2
TGCGCCAGCAGTCGATCCGGGCGGCCGCCTATATTGGGAGGCTACACCTTC,CASSRSGRPPILGGYTF,TRBV23-1,TRBJ1-2,17,.,.
TGTGCCAGCAGCCAAAGCGGGAGGGGCAATGAGCAGTTCTTC,CASSQSGRGNEQFF,TRBV27,TRBJ2-1,14,.,TRBD2
TGTGCCAGCAGCGTGGAAGGGGGGAGGGCCTCCGAGCAGTACTTC,CASSVEGGRASEQYF,TRBV9,TRBJ2-7,15,.,.
TGCGCCAGCAGGGACAGGGAGGGAAAACTGTTTTTT,CASRDREGKLFF,TRBV10-1,TRBJ1-4,12,few,TRBD1
TGTGCCAGCAGCTTGGATCCCGGGGGCTACGAGCAGTACTTC,CASSLDPGGYEQYF,TRBV5-6,TRBJ2-7,14,.,.
TGCAGCGTGGCGGTGGCCTACGAGCAGTACTTC,CSVAVAYEQYF,TRBV29-1,TRBJ2-7,11,.,.
TGTGCCAGTAGTACGAAGTGGACCCCCATTAGCAATCAGCCCCAGCATTTT,CASSTKWTPISNQPQHF,TRBV19,TRBJ1-5,17,few,.
TGTGCCAGCAGCTTAGCCAGAGGGGAGGGTTCACCCCTCCACTTT,CASSLARGEGSPLHF,TRBV11-2,TRBJ1-6,15,.,.
TGTGCCAGCAGCTTAGCGGGGAGGGAACAGACCCAGTACTTC,CASSLAGREQTQYF,TRBV11-2,TRBJ2-5,14,.,TRBD2
TGCGCCAGCAGCCAAGGCAGGGTGATGGATCAGCCCCAGCATTTT,CASSQGRVMDQPQHF,TRBV4-3,TRBJ1-5,15,.,.
TGTGCCAGCAGCTCCACTAGCGTAGGATCGAATGAGCAGTTCTTC,CASSSTSVGSNEQFF,TRBV11-3,TRBJ2-1,15,.,TRBD2
TGTGCCATCAGTGAGCGGCAGGGCTACGAGCAGTACTTC,CAISERQGYEQYF,TRBV10-3,TRBJ2-7,13,.,.
TGTGCCAGCAGCCAGCCGGGACAGGGACGCGAGCAGTACTTC,CASSQPGQGREQYF,TRBV11-2,TRBJ2-7,14,.,TRBD1
TGTGCCAGCTCACCACCGGGACTAGCGGCCCATGAGCAGTTCTTC,CASSPPGLAAHEQFF,TRBV18,TRBJ2-1,15,.,TRBD2
TGTGCCAGCAGCGCCGGACAGGACTACGAGCAGTACTTC,CASSAGQDYEQYF,TRBV9,TRBJ2-7,13,.,TRBD1
TGTGCCAGTAGTATGGGGGCGGGGATCCAAGAGACCCAGTACTTC,CASSMGAGIQETQYF,TRBV19,TRBJ2-5,15,.,.
TGTGCCAGCAGTCCCCGGCTGACCAACACTGAAGCTTTCTTT,CASSPRLTNTEAFF,TRBV27,TRBJ1-1,14,.,.
TGTGCCAGCAGCTCCGGGACAGGGATGAGGAACGAGCAGTACTTC,CASSSGTGMRNEQYF,TRBV5-4,TRBJ2-7,15,.,TRBD1
TGTGCCAGCAGCTTAGGACGGGCTGATTCACCCCTCCACTTT,CASSLGRADSPLHF,TRBV5-4,TRBJ1-6,14,.,.
TGTGCCAGCAGCTCAAAATCCGGGACTAGCGGGGGGGCTGTCGGGGAGCTGTTTTTT,CASSSKSGTSGGAVGELFF,TRBV5-4,TRBJ2-2,19,once,TRBD2
TGTGCCAGTAGTATAGGAAGGACAGGGGGGAATGAGCAGTTCTTC,CASSIGRTGGNEQFF,TRBV19,TRBJ2-1,15,.,TRBD1
TGTGCCAGCAGTGGACAGGGGGAAAAACTGTTTTTT,CASSGQGEKLFF,TRBV28,TRBJ1-4,12,.,TRBD1
TGCGCCAGCAGCCAGGGGGGACAGGCTACCTACGAGCAGTACTTC,CASSQGGQATYEQYF,TRBV4-3,TRBJ2-7,15,.,TRBD1
TGTGCCAGCAGCAATCCGGGGTTAGTCGGGGAGCAGTACTTC,CASSNPGLVGEQYF,TRBV21-1,TRBJ2-7,14,.,.
TGCGCCAGCAGCTTGAGGCAGGGGAACACTGAAGCTTTCTTT,CASSLRQGNTEAFF,TRBV5-1,TRBJ1-1,14,.,.
TGCGCCAGCAGCCAAGATACTAACTATGGCTACACCTTC,CASSQDTNYGYTF,TRBV4-3,TRBJ1-2,13,.,.